These 13 T cell receptor beta chains share one sample of origin, sequenced in a study of cytomegalovirus exposure and HLA in healthy donors. The method was immunoSEQ multiplex PCR; TCRdb's version includes in-frame clones alone and lacks a portion of them. Counted here are fewer than 350,000 clones, 88% occurring once; the ten biggest clones make up about 0.9%. Sequenced: PBMCs. These receptors were taken from a woman between 18 and 30 years old in good health and CMV-seronegative.

The CDR3 spells CASSVRDRVNEKLFF. The CDR3 nucleotides are TGTGCCAGCAGCGTACGGGACAGGGTTAATGAAAAACTGTTTTTT. The chain links TRBV9 to TRBJ1-4; TRBD1 agrees at 9 bases. J was trimmed by 4 bases and V by 1 base; bases with no gene match: 2. CDR3 size: 15 residues. The germline CDR1 and CDR2 sequences are SGDLS and YYNGEE.

The gene calls are TRBV10-3 and TRBJ2-2; D is perhaps TRBD2 (6 bases). Trimming took 3 bases from V and 7 from J, leaving 9 bases between them. The germline V gene has CDR1 ENHRY and CDR2 SYGVKD. This CDR3 is built from 13 residues. The CDR3 here is CAISDGRDGELFF. CDR3 in DNA: TGTGCCATCAGTGATGGGCGGGACGGGGAGCTGTTTTTT.

The CDR3, as DNA: TGTGCCAGCAGTTTCTCCGGGACAGGGGCCACTGAAGCTTTCTTT. It encodes CASSFSGTGATEAFF. This chain uses TRBV7-3 with TRBJ1-1; 10 bases align to TRBD1. This CDR3 is 15 amino acids long. The ends lost 6 bases at V and 4 bases at J; junction bases unmatched: 8. Germline CDR1 and CDR2: SGHTA and FQGTGA. The full variable domain, its missing parts supplied by reference TRBV7-3 and TRBJ1-1, is GAGVSQTPSNKVTEKGKYVELRCDPISGHTALYWYRQSLGQGPEFLIYFQGTGAADDSGLPNDRFFAVRPEGSVSTLKIQRTERGDSAVYLCASSFSGTGATEAFFGQGTRLTVV.

The chain couples TRBV6-5 to TRBJ2-1; D might be TRBD1 (7 bases). V was pared by 1 base and J by 5 bases, with 15 bases between. Per germline, CDR1 MNHEY and CDR2 SVGAGI. The CDR3 is 16 amino acids. The CDR3 coding sequence is TGTGCCAGCAGTTACTGGGGGCAGGGGGGCCACAATGAGCAGTTCTTC. As protein: CASSYWGQGGHNEQFF.

This chain uses TRBV28 with TRBJ2-3, with 10 bases identical to TRBD1. This CDR3 has 15 residues. Germline V gene data show CDR1 as MDHEN and CDR2 as SYDVKM. Unmatched junction bases numbered 7, after V lost 4 bases and J lost 6 bases. CDR3 in DNA: TGTGCCAGCAGTTCCCCCGGGACAGGGGCTGATACGCAGTATTTT. Amino acid sequence: CASSSPGTGADTQYF.

The rearrangement uses TRBV6-1 and TRBJ1-2, with D perhaps TRBD1 (6 bases). Trimming cost V 10 bases and J 0 bases, with 12 bases left between them. The CDR3 has 13 amino acids. The V gene's germline CDR1 is MNHNS and CDR2 SASEGT. CDR3 sequence (DNA): TGTGCCACAAGGGGGGGCACTAACTATGGCTACACCTTC. Protein sequence: CATRGGTNYGYTF.

This clone has more than one count but fewer than ten. V gene TRBV6-5 combines with J gene TRBJ2-7; 12 bases fit TRBD2. Germline V CDR1 and CDR2: MNHEY, SVGAGI. The V and J ends lost 6 bases and 5 bases, in that order; junction bases with no gene match: 8. There are 15 residues in the CDR3. CDR3 nucleotides: TGTGCCAGCAGACGGACTAGCGGGAACGCCAACGAGCAGTACTTC. It encodes CASRRTSGNANEQYF.

The table lists this clone with a few counts. The rearrangement joins TRBV2 to TRBJ1-6; D perhaps matches TRBD1 (6 bases). Trimming left V 1 base short and J 7 bases short, with 8 bases between. The CDR3 loop spans 14 amino acids. The germline V gene encodes CDR1 SNHLY and CDR2 FYNNEI. CDR3 in amino acids: CASSEGDTNSPLHF. The CDR3 coding sequence is TGTGCCAGCAGTGAAGGGGACACGAATTCACCCCTCCACTTT.

The table lists this clone with a count of one. This rearrangement joins TRBV5-1 to TRBJ2-1, with D tentatively TRBD2 (6 bases). This CDR3 is 17 amino acids long. Germline CDR1 and CDR2: SGHRS and YFSETQ. V shed 1 base and J shed 5 bases, with 19 bases lying between them. The CDR3 DNA sequence: TGCGCCAGCAGCTTGCAACTTGGTAGCGGAAGCAACAATGAGCAGTTCTTC. Its protein is CASSLQLGSGSNNEQFF.

The J gene is TRBJ2-1, the V gene TRBV5-4; 7 bases agree with TRBD2. V lost 2 bases and J lost 2; bases outside the gene matches: 4. CDR3 size: 15 residues. Germline values: CDR1 SGHNT, CDR2 YYREEE (reference sequence). In DNA form, the CDR3 reads TGTGCCAGCAGCTTTGCTGCGGGAGCCTACAATGAGCAGTTCTTC. Amino acids: CASSFAAGAYNEQFF.

V is TRBV6-6 and J is TRBJ2-7, with TRBD2 matching over 12 bases. The CDR3 has 15 residues. With V trimmed by 5 bases and J by 7 bases, 9 bases remained unmatched. Germline V gene sequence: CDR1 MNHNY, CDR2 SVGAGI (reference sequence). Written as DNA, the CDR3 is TGTGCCAGCAGTACACTAGCGGGAGGATTCGGAGAGCAGTACTTC. Translating gives CASSTLAGGFGEQYF.

The chain uses TRBV4-1 and TRBJ2-3; 9 nucleotides align to TRBD1. The CDR3 has 17 residues. Germline V gene sequence: CDR1 MGHRA, CDR2 YSYEKL. V lost 2 bases, J lost 5 bases, and 11 bases stayed unmatched. The CDR3 coding sequence is TGCGCCAGCAGCCAAAGGACCACAGGGGGCGTGGGAGATACGCAGTATTTT. This encodes CASSQRTTGGVGDTQYF.

The V call is TRBV13, the J call TRBJ2-1; 12 bases are shared with TRBD2. The CDR3 sequence is 15 residues long. CDR1 and CDR2 (germline): PRHDT, FYEKMQ (reference sequence). The V and J ends lost 5 bases and 15 bases, in that order; junction bases with no gene match: 14. In nucleotides, the CDR3 is TGTGCCAGCAGCCAAGGGACTAGCGGGTCTCGGACGTGGTTCTTC. This sequence encodes CASSQGTSGSRTWFF.